Below are 27 T cell receptor beta chains sequenced from a single sample in a study of human T cells and chemical hapten exposure. Via MiXCR, TCRdb re-called the RACE reads, giving one row per CDR3 protein. The table includes roughly 100,000 distinct CDR3 sequences, approximately 9.3% detected once. Time point here: patch test 2, 6 weeks after DPC sensitization. Treatment denoted: therapeutic diphenylcyclopropenone sensitization with weekly scalp DPC. This material consisted of whole blood, taken in connection with sensitization to the hapten diphenylcyclopropenone (DPC). The receptors here all came from a woman aged 40 to 50 with alopecia areata. Some clones in this sample may be carry-over from other donors' samples.

Only a few counts were recorded for this clonotype. The chain recombines TRBV28 with TRBJ2-7; no definite D call. There are 14 residues in the CDR3. Trimming left V 5 bases short and J 2 bases short, with 13 bases between. CDR1 MDHEN and CDR2 SYDVKM come from the germline V gene. CDR3 bases: TGTGCCAGCAGTCTCTCGGGTCGAGCCTACGAGCAGTACTTC. Amino acids: CASSLSGRAYEQYF. Variable domain in full (rest from reference TRBV28 and TRBJ2-7): DVKVTQSSRYLVKRTGEKVFLECVQDMDHENMFWYRQDPGLGLRLIYFSYDVKMKEKGDIPEGYSVSREKKERFSLILESASTNQTSMYLCASSLSGRAYEQYFGPGTRLTVT.

About this clonotype: A much bigger clone sits one base away, suggesting this may be a read error. V and J are TRBV28 and TRBJ1-5; D call uncertain. The CDR3 length is 12 residues. The ends were cut back, 3 bases at V and 5 bases at J, with 5 bases in the middle. Per germline, CDR1 MDHEN and CDR2 SYDVKM. The CDR3 is CASSFGYQPQHF. CDR3 nucleotide sequence: TGTGCCAGCAGTTTCGGGTATCAGCCCCAGCATTTT.

In this sample, this clonotype turned up many times. The chain carries TRBV4-2 and TRBJ1-3; D not certain. Trimming removed 3 bases at V and 4 bases at J, with 7 bases between. The V gene's germline CDR1 is LGHNA and CDR2 YNFKEQ. The CDR3 extends over 13 amino acids. The CDR3 sequence is CASSHPSGNTIYF. The CDR3 DNA reads as TGTGCCAGCAGCCACCCATCGGGAAACACCATATATTTT.

V and J are TRBV27 and TRBJ2-7, with 10 bases fitting TRBD1. The V gene's germline CDR1 is MNHEY and CDR2 SMNVEV (reference sequence). This CDR3 is 15 amino acids long. The V segment lost 3 bases and the J segment 5 bases; nucleotides outside the gene matches: 7. The CDR3 coding sequence is TGTGCCAGCAGTTTTGGCGGGACAGGGGCCCACGAGCAGTACTTC. Amino acid sequence: CASSFGGTGAHEQYF.

In this sample, this clonotype turned up a few times. V and J are TRBV2 and TRBJ2-2; possibly TRBD1 for D (8 bases). Trimming cost V 6 bases and J 6 bases, with 32 bases left between them. The CDR3 extends over 20 amino acids. Looked up from germline, CDR1 is SNHLY and CDR2 is FYNNEI. This CDR3 is CASSLYRGGISGASAGELFF. In DNA, the CDR3 is TGTGCCAGCAGCCTATACAGGGGGGGAATTAGCGGCGCAAGCGCCGGGGAGCTGTTTTTT.

This clonotype was counted ten times or more. J is TRBJ2-3 and V is TRBV6-2 or TRBV6-3; 9 bases are shared with TRBD2. Trimming took 2 bases from V and 0 from J; bases not matched to a gene: 6. Germline V gene data show CDR1 as MNHEY and CDR2 as SVGEGT. This CDR3 region has 17 residues. The CDR3 reads CASSYNPSGASTDTQYF. The DNA of the CDR3 is TGTGCCAGCAGTTACAACCCTAGCGGGGCTAGCACAGATACGCAGTATTTT.

Many counts were recorded for this clonotype. This chain uses TRBV6-1 with TRBJ2-1; tentative D call: TRBD2 (6 bases). The CDR3 contains 13 residues. V lost 7 bases, J lost 4 bases, and 11 bases lay in between. The germline CDR1 and CDR2 sequences are MNHNS and SASEGT. The CDR3 region has the DNA TGTGCCAGCATCACCGGGACTTACAATGAGCAGTTCTTC. It yields the protein CASITGTYNEQFF.

This rearrangement joins TRBV10-3 to TRBJ2-7; 9 positions match TRBD2. J lost 6 bases, V lost 3 bases, and 6 bases had no gene match. CDR1 is ENHRY and CDR2 is SYGVKD in the germline V gene. The CDR3 covers 14 residues. Here the CDR3 reads CAISEGGRAGEQYF. CDR3 bases: TGTGCCATCAGTGAAGGCGGGAGGGCGGGCGAGCAGTACTTC.

The V gene is TRBV18, the J gene TRBJ2-3; D unclear. CDR1 KGHSH and CDR2 LQKENI come from the germline V gene. V shed 5 bases and J shed 2 bases, with 11 bases lying between them. This CDR3 spans 14 amino acids. CDR3 sequence reads: CASSSLGITDTQYF. For the CDR3, the DNA is TGTGCCAGCTCATCGCTAGGGATCACAGATACGCAGTATTTT.

This chain connects TRBV6-1 to TRBJ1-4; no clear D gene. The length of the CDR3 is 15 residues. From germline, CDR1 is MNHNS and CDR2 SASEGT. The germline V and J ends were trimmed by 5 bases and 0 bases, with 10 bases remaining between them. In DNA, the CDR3 is TGTGCCAGCAGTCGCAGATTTGCAACTAATGAAAAACTGTTTTTT. This gives the protein CASSRRFATNEKLFF.

The chain joins TRBV29-1 to TRBJ2-7, with 9 bases that match TRBD1. The V and J ends lost 6 bases and 6 bases, in that order; junction bases with no gene match: 6. CDR3 length equals 12 residues. Germline V gene sequence: CDR1 SQVTM, CDR2 ANQGSEA. CDR3 coding DNA: TGCAGCGTGCAGGGACAGGGCGGCGAGCAGTACTTC. Encoded protein: CSVQGQGGEQYF.

This clonotype was found a few times. Compared with germline, one end of the junction differs, possibly owing to a read error. The rearrangement joins TRBV7-7 to TRBJ1-1; D ambiguous. The CDR3 length is 13 residues. Germline lookup yields CDR1 SSHAT and CDR2 FNYEAQ (reference sequence). The CDR3 sequence is CASSPSEDTEAFF. CDR3 in DNA: TGTGCTAGCAGCCCCTCTGAAGACACTGAAGCTTTCTTT.

Only a few counts were recorded for this clonotype. This chain links TRBV27 with TRBJ1-2; D is perhaps TRBD1 (6 bases). The length of the CDR3 is 13 residues. V shed 6 bases and J shed 5 bases, with 13 bases lying between them. CDR1 is MNHEY, CDR2 SMNVEV, per germline (reference sequence). CDR3 sequence: CASRQGTKYGYTF. The CDR3 nucleotides read TGTGCCAGCAGACAGGGTACGAAGTATGGCTACACCTTC.

This clonotype was detected a few times. The chain has TRBV9 and TRBJ2-3; D not certain. CDR1 is SGDLS, CDR2 YYNGEE, per germline. The CDR3 has 13 residues. Trimming pared 2 bases from V and 0 bases from J, leaving 4 bases between. The CDR3 nucleotides read TGTGCCAGCAGCGTCGATAGCACAGATACGCAGTATTTT. It yields the protein CASSVDSTDTQYF. The full variable domain, in which reference TRBV9 and TRBJ2-3 provide the parts outside the CDR3, is DSGVTQTPKHLITATGQRVTLRCSPRSGDLSVYWYQQSLDQGLQFLIQYYNGEERAKGNILERFSAQQFPDLHSELNLSSLELGDSALYFCASSVDSTDTQYFGPGTRLTVL.

This clonotype was picked up many times. The CDR3 protein is CASSSLGTEYYEQYF. The CDR3 DNA is TGTGCCAGCAGCTCCTTAGGGACAGAATACTACGAGCAGTACTTC. This chain joins TRBV7-9 and TRBJ2-7, with 7 bases aligning to TRBD1. Trimming took 4 bases from V and 3 from J; bases not matched to a gene: 9. The CDR3 sequence is 15 residues long. CDR1 and CDR2 from the germline V gene are SEHNR and FQNEAQ (reference sequence).

This clonotype turned up a few times. The chain links TRBV5-5 to TRBJ2-7; 7 bases are a match to TRBD1. The CDR3 contains 13 residues. Germline lookup yields CDR1 SGHKS and CDR2 YYEKEE (reference sequence). J gave up 0 bases and V 4 bases, and 1 base lay outside the gene matches. Here the CDR3 reads CASSGQASYEQYF. In DNA form, the CDR3 reads TGTGCCAGCAGCGGACAGGCCTCCTACGAGCAGTACTTC.

The CDR3 here is CASSFGTGTNNEQFF. The DNA for the CDR3 is TGTGCCAGCAGCTTCGGGACAGGCACAAACAATGAGCAGTTCTTC. This rearrangement joins TRBV7-6 to TRBJ2-1, with 8 positions matching TRBD1. V lost 3 bases to trimming and J lost 5 bases; unmatched junction nucleotides: 6. This CDR3 has 15 amino acids. The germline V gene encodes CDR1 SGHVS and CDR2 FNYEAQ. Variable domain in full (rest from reference TRBV7-6 and TRBJ2-1): GAGVSQSPRYKVTKRGQDVALRCDPISGHVSLYWYRQALGQGPEFLTYFNYEAQQDKSGLPNDRFSAERPEGSISTLTIQRTEQRDSAMYRCASSFGTGTNNEQFFGPGTRLTVL.

This clonotype was seen repeatedly, ten times or more. The chain recombines TRBV12-3 or TRBV12-4 with TRBJ2-7; D is unclear. There are 16 residues in the CDR3. V was pared by 6 bases and J by 2 bases, with 20 bases between. CDR3 DNA: TGTGCCAGCAGACTACCGAGGTTCGACGGAACCTACGAGCAGTACTTC. It codes for CASRLPRFDGTYEQYF.

This clonotype was observed many times. The chain joins TRBV28 to TRBJ1-5, with D possibly TRBD1 on 5 matching bases. V shed 4 bases and J shed 9 bases, with 22 bases lying between them. The CDR3 is 16 amino acids. Germline lookup yields CDR1 MDHEN and CDR2 SYDVKM. This CDR3 is CASSSKETGLLGPQHF. Written as DNA, the CDR3 is TGTGCCAGCAGTTCGAAAGAAACAGGTCTCTTGGGGCCCCAGCATTTT.

This clonotype was observed at least ten times. This sequence joins TRBV28 and TRBJ2-7; D is uncertain. V lost 3 bases and J lost 4, with 7 bases in between. The CDR3 runs to 12 residues. Germline V gene data show CDR1 as MDHEN and CDR2 as SYDVKM. The CDR3 sequence is CASSFIGYEQYF. CDR3 DNA sequence: TGTGCCAGCAGTTTCATCGGATACGAGCAGTACTTC.

This clonotype showed up just a few times. The rearrangement uses TRBV4-3 and TRBJ1-2, with D maybe TRBD1 (5 bases). CDR3 length: 16 residues. Deletions cut 1 base from V and 2 bases from J, with 14 bases between. The germline V gene has CDR1 LGHNA and CDR2 YSLEER. The CDR3 DNA sequence: TGCGCCAGCAGCCAAGCCTATCGACAGTCAAACTATGGCTACACCTTC. This sequence encodes CASSQAYRQSNYGYTF.

The chain recombines TRBV27 with TRBJ2-3, with 8 positions matching TRBD1. The CDR3 loop spans 16 amino acids. Per the germline V gene, CDR1 is MNHEY and CDR2 is SMNVEV (reference sequence). V lost 4 bases and J lost 2; bases outside the gene matches: 8. CDR3 nucleotide sequence: TGTGCCAGCAGTTATTCGCAGGGGGCACTCACAGATACGCAGTATTTT. It is translated as CASSYSQGALTDTQYF.

The sample holds a few counts of this clonotype. J is TRBJ2-7 and V is TRBV28, with a possible D match to TRBD2 (6 bases). The CDR3 loop spans 13 amino acids. Germline CDR1 and CDR2: MDHEN and SYDVKM. V dropped 7 bases and J dropped 4 bases, with 14 bases sitting between them. The CDR3 DNA is TGTGCCAGCACCTCACCGGACTATTACGAGCAGTACTTC. It codes for CASTSPDYYEQYF. Together with reference TRBV28 and TRBJ2-7, the CDR3 gives the full variable domain: DVKVTQSSRYLVKRTGEKVFLECVQDMDHENMFWYRQDPGLGLRLIYFSYDVKMKEKGDIPEGYSVSREKKERFSLILESASTNQTSMYLCASTSPDYYEQYFGPGTRLTVT.

This clonotype has at least ten counts. This chain links TRBV24-1 with TRBJ2-2; 9 bases match TRBD2. Per the germline V gene, CDR1 is KGHDR and CDR2 is SFDVKD. Losses at the gene ends were 8 bases for V and 8 bases for J; bases not matched to a gene: 5. This CDR3 is 13 amino acids long. The DNA for the CDR3 is TGTGCCACCATGGGACTAGCTGAGGGGGAGCTGTTTTTT. This gives the protein CATMGLAEGELFF.

The chain has TRBV5-4 and TRBJ2-7; TRBD1 matches at 8 bases. V shed 3 bases, J shed 2 bases, and the junction held 7 bases outside the gene matches. This CDR3 is 15 amino acids long. CDR1 and CDR2 from the germline V gene are SGHNT and YYREEE (reference sequence). CDR3 region: CASSSGQGVAYEQYF. Here the CDR3 DNA reads TGTGCCAGCAGCTCCGGACAGGGTGTAGCCTACGAGCAGTACTTC.

The V call is TRBV3-2, the J call TRBJ2-1; the DNA was not used to check the table's D call, TRBD2. TRBV3-2 is described as a pseudogene. The CDR3 is made up of 16 amino acids. The CDR3 DNA reads TGTGCCAGCAGCCACCTCCTAGCGGGAGGACCAAATGAGCAGTTCTTC. Translation gives CASSHLLAGGPNEQFF.

The CDR3 coding sequence is TGTGCCAGCAGCCTCCTCTCCGGCGGGCCCAACTACGAGCAGTACTTC. Residues: CASSLLSGGPNYEQYF. This chain joins TRBV28 and TRBJ2-7, with a possible D match to TRBD2 (5 bases). Germline values: CDR1 MDHEN, CDR2 SYDVKM. Trimming pared 6 bases from V and 3 bases from J, leaving 21 bases between. The CDR3 totals 16 residues.